This T cell receptor (beta chain) was identified in a study of T-cell memory formation after mild COVID-19 (dated by TCRdb to the early 2020s). Broadly, across the study: Most TCR sequence clusters were specific to one of the two donors. In a couple of donors, T-cell clones that expanded and contracted after mild COVID-19 were followed by sequencing TCRalpha and TCRbeta repertoires longitudinally. Two young, previously healthy adult volunteers, one female and one male, were included in the cohort.

PBMCs were isolated by Ficoll-Paque density gradient centrifugation. This clonotype was picked up a small number of times. Its recognized antigen is unknown. No base qualities exist here, and no much larger clone lies one base off it. From the cysteine up to the phenylalanine, the CDR3 has a length of 17 residues. Only the CDR3 portion is preserved as DNA: 51 bases, with reading frame beginning at the first base. Via the germline V gene, CDR1 is LGHNA and CDR2 YSLEER. V loses 5 bases of germline sequence and J loses 0 bases, and the interval between the two ends is 17 bases. Summary of the overall study and its limitations: Clones contracting from day 15 to 85 had balanced CD4/CD8 phenotypes, while a second wave expanding from day 15 to 37 was biased towards CD4+. Whether the second-wave clones peaking on day 37 were SARS-CoV-2 specific was not confirmed. The detection of some responding clones in pre-infection memory suggests that pre-existing cross-reactive memory T cells joined the SARS-CoV-2 response. Contracting CD4+ clones turned up mainly in the CM and EM memory subsets, whereas EMRA was where CD8+ clones were enriched. Only a couple of mild cases were covered in the study, and larger cohorts including severe cases with pre-infection samples were considered necessary.

Instrument on record: Illumina NovaSeq 6000. cDNA libraries for TCRalpha and TCRbeta were prepared by 5'RACE using constant-segment primers, with sample barcodes and unique molecular identifiers added. Trizol reagent was used to extract RNA from every sample. Amplification of the libraries took two PCR steps, and the second step added a second sample barcode plus Illumina TruSeq adapters. Libraries were sequenced on an Illumina NovaSeq with 2 x 150 bp paired-end reads. On the authors' methods: The reads were demultiplexed and collapsed into UMI-guided consensus sequences using migec v1.2.7. Using mixcr v2.1.11, UMI consensuses were aligned to TRA and TRB V and J templates and then assembled into clonotypes. A clonotype was counted as expanded or contracted only if both edgeR and NoisET called the change significant, with noise models trained on biological replicates. For edgeR calls, a false discovery rate-adjusted p below 0.01 and a log2 fold-change threshold of 1 were applied. PCA with hierarchical clustering of max-normalized trajectories of the 1000 most abundant clonotypes was used as exploratory dynamics analysis. Separately sequenced CD4+ and CD8+ repertoires were used to assign the CD4 or CD8 phenotype of responding clones. TCRdb reprocessed the public reads (quality trimming at Q25 with fastp, clone calling with MiXCR) and kept in-frame beta chains. Records with the same CDR3 protein are collapsed into one entry carrying the most frequent genes and DNA. The authors' filters were not applied to this entry. A total of more than 400,000 distinct CDR3 sequences appear in this sample, 15% to 20% of them only once. The ten largest clones capture approximately 13% of the sample.

Source material: PBMCs or a T cell subset sorted from them (not recorded which). Here the chain combines TRBV4-3 and TRBJ2-1; the D segment could be TRBD2, given 5 matching bases. The TCR comes from an adult woman who had mild COVID-19 (a few samples of this study predate the infection). The sample titles of this study are shuffled in the database, so cell type and time point are left out; the donor was told from shared clones. The CDR3 loop reads CASSVDGEGGSYNEQFF. The DNA sequence reads TGCGCCAGCAGCGTGGACGGGGAAGGCGGCTCCTACAATGAGCAGTTCTTC.